The 16 T cell receptor beta chains below come from one sample, sequenced in a study of T cell changes during pregnancy in multiple sclerosis. The data were produced by immunoSEQ multiplex PCR, yet TCRdb's version contains in-frame clones alone and is incomplete. This sample yields tens of thousands of clones, of which more than 75% are seen a single time; approximately 1.5% belongs to the top ten. The source material was peripheral blood, sampled in the third trimester of pregnancy. These receptors originate from a female donor with multiple sclerosis, enrolled in a pregnancy study.

V gene TRBV10-3 combines with J gene TRBJ1-4, with D hard to call. CDR3 length equals 13 residues. Germline CDR1 and CDR2: ENHRY and SYGVKD. V lost 10 bases to trimming and J lost 3 bases, with 12 bases between them. The CDR3 is CATRHTSNEKLFF. DNA of the CDR3: TGTGCCACTCGACACACCTCTAATGAAAAACTGTTTTTT.

This sequence joins TRBV27 and TRBJ2-3; 8 positions agree with TRBD2. Germline V lookup: CDR1 MNHEY, CDR2 SMNVEV (reference sequence). This CDR3 spans 17 amino acids. V was clipped by 6 bases and J by 1 base; unmatched bases: 12. CDR3 nucleotides: TGTGCCAGCAGCTACTACTCCGGGGGGGCCGGCACAGATACGCAGTATTTT. Translation: CASSYYSGGAGTDTQYF.

V and J are TRBV5-1 and TRBJ1-1; D gene uncertain. The germline CDR1 and CDR2 sequences are SGHRS and YFSETQ. The CDR3 contains 14 residues. V lost 0 bases and J 6 bases, leaving 12 bases between the germline ends. The CDR3 loop reads CASSLGGRSAEAFF. CDR3 nucleotides: TGCGCCAGCAGCTTGGGCGGGCGGAGTGCTGAAGCTTTCTTT.

The V and J genes are TRBV2 and TRBJ2-7, with a possible D match to TRBD1 (6 bases). Deletions cut 3 bases from V and 4 bases from J, with 16 bases between. This CDR3 is 15 amino acids long. The germline CDR1 and CDR2 sequences are SNHLY and FYNNEI. The CDR3, as DNA: TGTGCCAGCAGTGATCCGGGACACCGGACATACGAGCAGTACTTC. This sequence encodes CASSDPGHRTYEQYF.

The chain couples TRBV6-5 to TRBJ1-3; perhaps TRBD1 as D (6 bases). Germline CDR1 and CDR2: MNHEY and SVGAGI. V shed 5 bases and J shed 4 bases, with 12 bases lying between them. This CDR3 region has 14 residues. CDR3 nucleotides: TGTGCCAGCAGTCCACAGGGTGAAGGAAACACCATATATTTT. It encodes CASSPQGEGNTIYF.

V and J are TRBV10-3 and TRBJ1-4; D remains unclear. The CDR3 has 13 residues. V lost 11 bases to trimming and J lost 3 bases, with 13 bases between them. Per germline, CDR1 ENHRY and CDR2 SYGVKD. CDR3 residues: CASNRGPNEKLFF. DNA for the CDR3: TGTGCCTCAAACCGGGGTCCTAATGAAAAACTGTTTTTT.

The gene calls are TRBV7-9 and TRBJ1-2, with a possible D match to TRBD1 (5 bases). The CDR3 has 17 amino acids. Trimming took off 4 bases at V and 4 bases at J, with 22 bases between the two ends. Germline lookup yields CDR1 SEHNR and CDR2 FQNEAQ (reference sequence). The CDR3 nucleotides are TGTGCCAGCAGCTCAAGCAGGGAGGGGTGGAGAATCTATGGCTACACCTTC. This gives the protein CASSSSREGWRIYGYTF.

This chain joins TRBV11-3 and TRBJ2-7; D is undetermined. The CDR3 extends over 12 amino acids. The V end lost 3 bases, the J end lost 5 bases, and 8 bases lay between the germline ends. CDR1 and CDR2 from the germline V gene are SGHNT and YENEEA. CDR3 residues: CASSFSSDEQYF. The CDR3 nucleotides are TGTGCCAGCAGCTTTTCCTCGGACGAGCAGTACTTC.

V usage is TRBV6-6 and J usage is TRBJ1-3, with D maybe TRBD1 (5 bases). CDR3 length: 11 residues. Germline CDR1 reads MNHNY; CDR2 reads SVGAGI (reference sequence). Trimming removed 7 bases from V and 7 bases from J, with 8 bases in between. The DNA of the CDR3 is TGTGCCAGCAATGGGGGGAACACCATATATTTT. Its translation: CASNGGNTIYF.

J is TRBJ1-5 and V is TRBV30; D remains unclear. The CDR3 contains 14 residues. Germline-derived CDR1 and CDR2 are GTSNPN and SVGIG (reference sequence). Between the trimmed V and J ends, which lost 1 base and 4 bases, there was a span of 11 bases. In DNA form, the CDR3 reads TGTGCCTGGAGTGCTGACACCTCAAATCAGCCCCAGCATTTT. It is translated as CAWSADTSNQPQHF.

This chain joins TRBV6-5 and TRBJ1-2; no definite D call. The germline V gene has CDR1 MNHEY and CDR2 SVGAGI. The CDR3 consists of 11 residues. Trimming removed 8 bases from V and 4 bases from J, with 8 bases in between. CDR3 loop: CASSSLYGYTF. The CDR3 nucleotides are TGTGCCAGCTCGTCCCTCTATGGCTACACCTTC.

This chain uses TRBV19 with TRBJ1-1; TRBD1 matches at 7 bases. Germline loops: CDR1 LNHDA, CDR2 SQIVND (reference sequence). This CDR3 comprises 15 residues. The trim removed 7 bases at V and 6 bases at J, leaving 14 bases unmatched. The CDR3 sequence is CASTSTPTGKAEAFF. As DNA, the CDR3 is TGTGCCAGTACCTCAACTCCGACAGGGAAGGCTGAAGCTTTCTTT.

About this clone itself: The sample holds other DNA sequences that translate to the same CDR3. This chain uses TRBV2 with TRBJ2-1; 10 positions agree with TRBD2. J lost 3 bases, V lost 6 bases, and 8 bases had no gene match. This CDR3 is 16 amino acids long. Germline assignment: CDR1 SNHLY and CDR2 FYNNEI. The DNA of the CDR3 is TGTGCCAGCAGGGACCGGACTAGCGGAGGCTACAATGAGCAGTTCTTC. This sequence encodes CASRDRTSGGYNEQFF.

The chain couples TRBV5-1 to TRBJ2-7; 7 nucleotides align to TRBD2. Germline V CDR1 and CDR2: SGHRS, YFSETQ. This CDR3 contains 14 residues. The ends lost 7 bases at V and 0 bases at J; junction bases unmatched: 7. The CDR3 sequence is CASALGRVSYEQYF. The CDR3 DNA sequence: TGCGCCAGCGCACTTGGGAGGGTCTCCTACGAGCAGTACTTC.

This clone occurred once. The chain recombines TRBV11-2 with TRBJ1-1; possible D gene TRBD1, 6 bases. Trimming removed 1 base at V and 11 bases at J, with 11 bases between. The V gene's germline CDR1 is SGHAT and CDR2 FQNNGV. The CDR3 loop spans 12 amino acids. Here the CDR3 DNA reads TGTGCCAGCAGCTTAGTCCAGGGGCACGCTTTCTTT. Translated, it gives CASSLVQGHAFF.

The chain recombines TRBV7-3 with TRBJ2-5; 9 bases are shared with TRBD1. The germline gives CDR1 SGHTA, CDR2 FQGTGA. The J segment lost 4 bases and the V segment lost 5 bases, leaving 11 bases of the junction unmatched. This CDR3 comprises 16 residues. This CDR3 is CASSLQPGQGGETQYF. Written as DNA, the CDR3 is TGTGCCAGCAGCCTGCAACCGGGACAGGGAGGAGAGACCCAGTACTTC. Complete variable domain (other parts from reference TRBV7-3 and TRBJ2-5): GAGVSQTPSNKVTEKGKYVELRCDPISGHTALYWYRQSLGQGPEFLIYFQGTGAADDSGLPNDRFFAVRPEGSVSTLKIQRTERGDSAVYLCASSLQPGQGGETQYFGPGTRLLVL.